This passage covers 31 T cell receptor beta chains from one sample sequenced in a study of blood T cell repertoires in COVID-19. Sequencing used immunoSEQ multiplex PCR; TCRdb keeps in-frame clones, though not all of them. The sample includes roughly 30,000 clones, roughly nine tenths of them seen just once. The sequenced sample consisted of peripheral blood. These TCRs come from a man in his sixties with acute or convalescent COVID-19.

The chain is built from TRBV5-3 and TRBJ1-1; 8 bases are a match to TRBD1. TRBV5-3 is marked as an open reading frame, function uncertain. The ends lost 0 bases at V and 5 bases at J; junction bases unmatched: 3. This CDR3 is built from 14 residues. The CDR3 DNA is TGTGCCAGAAGCTTGGGGGACAGGCGAACTGAAGCTTTCTTT. Translating gives CARSLGDRRTEAFF.

This sequence joins TRBV27 and TRBJ2-1; 7 bases match TRBD1. Germline values: CDR1 MNHEY, CDR2 SMNVEV (reference sequence). The CDR3 spans 17 residues. Trimming removed 7 bases from V and 1 base from J; junction bases left unmatched: 13. The CDR3 spells CASTPLQGKVSYNEQFF. CDR3 nucleotides: TGTGCCAGCACCCCCCTACAGGGGAAGGTGTCCTACAATGAGCAGTTCTTC.

V is TRBV15 and J is TRBJ2-1, with 9 bases lining up with TRBD2. With V trimmed by 0 bases and J by 5 bases, 5 bases remained unmatched. The CDR3 spans 16 residues. The germline CDR1 and CDR2 sequences are LNHNV and YYDKDF (reference sequence). The CDR3 DNA reads TGTGCCACCAGCAGAGAGAGCGGGAGGACCGACAATGAGCAGTTCTTC. It is translated as CATSRESGRTDNEQFF.

This sequence joins TRBV9 and TRBJ2-6, with TRBD1 as a possible D gene (6 bases). Germline V lookup: CDR1 SGDLS, CDR2 YYNGEE. The ends were cut back, 4 bases at V and 1 base at J, with 18 bases in the middle. CDR3 length equals 18 residues. The CDR3 sequence is CASSLRGDTGSGANVLTF. CDR3 in DNA: TGTGCCAGCAGCCTAAGAGGGGACACAGGATCTGGGGCCAACGTCCTGACTTTC.

The gene calls are TRBV28 and TRBJ2-3; no definite D call. There are 16 residues in the CDR3. The germline CDR1 and CDR2 sequences are MDHEN and SYDVKM. The V end was cut by 2 bases, the J end by 2 bases, with 14 bases between. The CDR3 here is CASSLHTVVVTDTQYF. CDR3 nucleotides: TGTGCCAGCAGTTTACATACAGTAGTCGTCACAGATACGCAGTATTTT. Drawing the rest from reference TRBV28 and TRBJ2-3, the complete variable domain is DVKVTQSSRYLVKRTGEKVFLECVQDMDHENMFWYRQDPGLGLRLIYFSYDVKMKEKGDIPEGYSVSREKKERFSLILESASTNQTSMYLCASSLHTVVVTDTQYFGPGTRLTVL.

The chain has TRBV7-8 and TRBJ1-1; D perhaps matches TRBD1 (5 bases). CDR1 is SGHVS, CDR2 FQNEAQ, per germline. This CDR3 has 15 amino acids. The V gene lost 5 bases and the J gene lost 1 base, with 14 bases spanning the gap. The CDR3 protein is CASSHTQGANTEAFF. The CDR3 nucleotides read TGTGCCAGCAGCCATACCCAGGGTGCGAACACTGAAGCTTTCTTT.

The chain is built from TRBV4-2 and TRBJ2-7; TRBD2 agrees at 11 bases. Germline V gene lookup returns CDR1 LGHNA and CDR2 YNFKEQ. The CDR3 totals 17 residues. J was trimmed by 2 bases and V by 2 bases; bases with no gene match: 8. The DNA of the CDR3 is TGTGCCAGCAGCCAAATCCCGGGACTAGCGGCCGCCTACGAGCAGTACTTC. It is translated as CASSQIPGLAAAYEQYF.

The rearrangement links TRBV4-3 to TRBJ2-3; D is possibly TRBD2 (6 bases). CDR1 and CDR2 (germline): LGHNA, YSLEER. V was pared by 0 bases and J by 4 bases, with 17 bases between. CDR3 length equals 17 residues. DNA of the CDR3: TGCGCCAGCAGCCAAGATATCGGGGCGGGAACCCCAGATACGCAGTATTTT. Its translation is CASSQDIGAGTPDTQYF.

The J gene is TRBJ2-1, the V gene TRBV7-2; a possible D gene is TRBD2 (6 bases). The CDR3 totals 16 residues. Trimming took off 5 bases at V and 4 bases at J, with 18 bases between the two ends. Germline V gives CDR1 SGHTA, CDR2 FQGNSA. The CDR3 DNA is TGTGCCAGCAGCCCGCCTCCCGGGAGTACGTACAATGAGCAGTTCTTC. This translates into CASSPPPGSTYNEQFF.

This clone was counted once. The chain recombines TRBV19 with TRBJ1-5; D is unresolved. Germline loops: CDR1 LNHDA, CDR2 SQIVND (reference sequence). V was cut by 3 bases and J by 4 bases, with 10 bases left in between. The CDR3 is 14 amino acids. As DNA, the CDR3 is TGTGCCAGTAGTATTCAGGCGCGAAATCAGCCCCAGCATTTT. Its translation: CASSIQARNQPQHF.

The chain is built from TRBV3-1 (or the pseudogene TRBV3-2) and TRBJ2-1; 7 bases line up with TRBD2. The ends lost 5 bases at V and 2 bases at J; junction bases unmatched: 6. The CDR3 spans 15 residues. Germline V lookup: CDR1 LGHDT, CDR2 YNNKEL (reference sequence). CDR3 loop: CASSASGNAYNEQFF. CDR3 DNA sequence: TGTGCCAGCAGCGCGAGCGGGAACGCCTACAATGAGCAGTTCTTC.

The chain uses TRBV7-8 and TRBJ2-5; tentative D call: TRBD1 (6 bases). The CDR3 is 14 residues long. Germline CDR1 and CDR2: SGHVS and FQNEAQ. V was cut by 3 bases and J by 5 bases, with 13 bases left in between. The CDR3 sequence is CASSFNRAAETQYF. Written as DNA, the CDR3 is TGTGCCAGCAGCTTTAACAGGGCGGCGGAGACCCAGTACTTC.

The V and J genes are TRBV18 and TRBJ2-1; TRBD2 matches 11 bases. The CDR3 consists of 15 residues. The J segment lost 4 bases and the V segment lost 3 bases, leaving 2 bases of the junction unmatched. Germline V lookup: CDR1 KGHSH, CDR2 LQKENI. The CDR3 bases are TGTGCCAGCTCACCCGGGACTAGCGGATACAATGAGCAGTTCTTC. It translates to CASSPGTSGYNEQFF.

This clone came up once. The chain has TRBV27 and TRBJ1-6; no firm D call. This CDR3 is 15 amino acids long. Trimming pared 2 bases from V and 10 bases from J, leaving 15 bases between. Germline CDR1 reads MNHEY; CDR2 reads SMNVEV (reference sequence). The CDR3 DNA follows: TGTGCCAGCAGTTTAGGACCCGGGAGTAACTCACCCCTCCACTTT. The encoded protein is CASSLGPGSNSPLHF.

This rearrangement joins TRBV9 to TRBJ2-2, with 8 positions matching TRBD2. Germline CDR1 is SGDLS and CDR2 is YYNGEE. V lost 2 bases to trimming and J lost 0 bases; unmatched junction nucleotides: 3. The CDR3 loop spans 16 amino acids. The CDR3 is CASSVRAGANTGELFF. For the CDR3, the DNA is TGTGCCAGCAGCGTTCGAGCGGGGGCGAACACCGGGGAGCTGTTTTTT.

CDR3 bases: TGTGCCAGCAGCCAGCCCCAGGGGAACACTGAAGCTTTCTTT. Translated: CASSQPQGNTEAFF. This rearrangement joins TRBV3-1 (or the pseudogene TRBV3-2) to TRBJ1-1, with D maybe TRBD1 (5 bases). The V and J ends lost 3 bases and 1 base respectively, with 9 bases between them. CDR1 LGHDT and CDR2 YNNKEL come from the germline V gene (reference sequence). There are 14 residues in the CDR3.

The rearrangement joins TRBV28 to TRBJ1-2; D is possibly TRBD1 (5 bases). Germline assignment: CDR1 MDHEN and CDR2 SYDVKM. Trimming shortened V by 5 bases and J by 1 base, and 11 bases separated the two germline ends. The length of the CDR3 is 14 residues. CDR3 bases: TGTGCCAGCAGTCCCATGACAGATAACTATGGCTACACCTTC. Protein: CASSPMTDNYGYTF.

The CDR3 loop reads CASSYLAGRTDTQYF. The CDR3 DNA is TGTGCCAGCAGTTATCTAGCGGGCCGCACAGATACGCAGTATTTT. J is TRBJ2-3 and V is TRBV6-2 or TRBV6-3; 8 positions match TRBD2. Germline V gives CDR1 MNHEY, CDR2 SVGEGT. After removal of 3 bases from V and 1 base from J, the junction contained 3 bases not matched to a gene. This CDR3 contains 15 residues.

The chain combines TRBV30 with TRBJ2-4, with TRBD1 matching 10 bases. In germline, CDR1 is GTSNPN, CDR2 SVGIG (reference sequence). The CDR3 runs to 19 residues. J gave up 0 bases and V 0 bases, and 11 bases lay outside the gene matches. The CDR3: CAWSVRDRGNLLAKNIQYF. In DNA form, the CDR3 reads TGTGCCTGGAGTGTACGGGACAGGGGCAACCTTCTAGCCAAAAACATTCAGTACTTC.

This clone appeared a single time. V usage is TRBV20-1 and J usage is TRBJ1-2; D gene unclear. Germline CDR1 DFQATT, CDR2 SNEGSKA (reference sequence). The CDR3 spans 12 residues. The germline V and J ends were trimmed by 3 bases and 4 bases, with 9 bases remaining between them. The CDR3 is CSASITSYGYTF. The CDR3 DNA reads TGCAGTGCTAGTATAACTTCCTATGGCTACACCTTC.

The chain has TRBV5-8 and TRBJ2-7; 7 nucleotides agree with TRBD2. V was clipped by 0 bases and J by 0 bases; unmatched bases: 3. The CDR3 totals 15 residues. Germline assignment: CDR1 SGHTS and CDR2 YDEGEE. For the CDR3, the DNA is TGTGCCAGCAGCTTGGCGGGAGGCCTCTCCTACGAGCAGTACTTC. Protein product: CASSLAGGLSYEQYF.

This chain connects TRBV19 to TRBJ1-5; D gene unclear. CDR1 LNHDA and CDR2 SQIVND come from the germline V gene (reference sequence). The CDR3 consists of 14 residues. V lost 6 bases, J lost 5 bases, and 14 bases lay in between. CDR3 DNA: TGTGCCAGTAGCCTCGGTGAGGCGCATCAGCCCCAGCATTTT. This sequence encodes CASSLGEAHQPQHF.

This clone has a single count. The V gene is TRBV30, the J gene TRBJ1-1; D remains ambiguous. Deletions cut 3 bases from V and 0 bases from J, with 8 bases between. CDR1 and CDR2 (germline): GTSNPN, SVGIG (reference sequence). This CDR3 comprises 13 residues. The CDR3 loop reads CAWRVLMNTEAFF. CDR3 bases: TGTGCCTGGAGGGTACTCATGAACACTGAAGCTTTCTTT.

V is TRBV15 and J is TRBJ1-5, with D perhaps TRBD1 (6 bases). The germline gives CDR1 LNHNV, CDR2 YYDKDF (reference sequence). The CDR3 contains 15 residues. Trimming took off 0 bases at V and 4 bases at J, with 10 bases between the two ends. The CDR3 sequence: CATSRDLGHNQPQHF. CDR3 DNA sequence: TGTGCCACCAGCAGAGACCTGGGACATAATCAGCCCCAGCATTTT.

This clone was found once. This chain links TRBV7-9 with TRBJ1-5; 11 positions match TRBD1. The V and J ends lost 5 bases and 1 base, in that order; junction bases with no gene match: 7. The CDR3 totals 17 residues. The germline V gene encodes CDR1 SEHNR and CDR2 FQNEAQ (reference sequence). The CDR3 nucleotides read TGTGCCAGCAGCCCAGGGGGACAGGGGGTGAGCAATCAGCCCCAGCATTTT. This gives the protein CASSPGGQGVSNQPQHF.

CDR3 loop: CASSLVPGGDYNEQFF. The CDR3 nucleotides are TGTGCCAGCAGCTTGGTACCCGGAGGGGACTACAATGAGCAGTTCTTC. The rearrangement joins TRBV5-4 to TRBJ2-1; D possibly corresponds to TRBD2 (6 bases). V was cut by 0 bases and J by 3 bases, with 13 bases left in between. The V gene's germline CDR1 is SGHNT and CDR2 YYREEE (reference sequence). CDR3 length: 16 amino acids. Using reference TRBV5-4 and TRBJ2-1 for the parts outside the CDR3, the full variable domain is ETGVTQSPTHLIKTRGQQVTLRCSSQSGHNTVSWYQQALGQGPQFIFQYYREEENGRGNFPPRFSGLQFPNYSSELNVNALELDDSALYLCASSLVPGGDYNEQFFGPGTRLTVL.

A few counts support this clone. The chain recombines TRBV2 with TRBJ2-5; no definite D call. Trimming stripped 5 bases from V and 5 bases from J, with 6 bases between. This CDR3 comprises 11 residues. Per the germline V gene, CDR1 is SNHLY and CDR2 is FYNNEI. The CDR3 DNA sequence: TGTGCCAGCAGTCTCAGGGAGACCCAGTACTTC. Protein sequence: CASSLRETQYF.

The CDR3 DNA is TGTGCCAGCAGCTCAAAACTAGCTGGGGGCGGGGAGCTGTTTTTT. Translating it yields CASSSKLAGGGELFF. V and J are TRBV7-9 and TRBJ2-2; possibly TRBD2 for D (6 bases). The CDR3 loop spans 15 amino acids. CDR1 SEHNR and CDR2 FQNEAQ come from the germline V gene (reference sequence). V lost 4 bases and J lost 7, with 16 bases in between.

This chain uses TRBV5-1 with TRBJ2-3; 7 nucleotides align to TRBD2. The V and J ends lost 4 bases and 5 bases, in that order; junction bases with no gene match: 13. The CDR3 is 16 amino acids. Germline V gene lookup returns CDR1 SGHRS and CDR2 YFSETQ. The CDR3 loop reads CASSGALGEGQDTQYF. The CDR3 coding sequence is TGCGCCAGCAGCGGGGCTTTAGGGGAGGGCCAAGATACGCAGTATTTT.

This clone was picked up one time. Here the CDR3 DNA reads TGTGCCAGCAGCTTAGATTCGACAGGAAATCAGCCCCAGCATTTT. Protein sequence: CASSLDSTGNQPQHF. The chain uses TRBV7-2 and TRBJ1-5, with TRBD1 as a possible D gene (6 bases). CDR3 size: 15 residues. Germline V lookup: CDR1 SGHTA, CDR2 FQGNSA. The ends were cut back, 1 base at V and 4 bases at J, with 11 bases in the middle.

This chain links TRBV6-2 or TRBV6-3 with TRBJ2-5; 7 nucleotides agree with TRBD2. Trimming at V came to 6 bases and at J to 5 bases, leaving 6 bases not matched to a gene. Germline values: CDR1 MNHEY, CDR2 SVGEGT. The CDR3 sequence is 13 residues long. The CDR3 sequence is CASSPTSRETQYF. In DNA, the CDR3 is TGTGCCAGCAGCCCGACTAGCCGGGAGACCCAGTACTTC.